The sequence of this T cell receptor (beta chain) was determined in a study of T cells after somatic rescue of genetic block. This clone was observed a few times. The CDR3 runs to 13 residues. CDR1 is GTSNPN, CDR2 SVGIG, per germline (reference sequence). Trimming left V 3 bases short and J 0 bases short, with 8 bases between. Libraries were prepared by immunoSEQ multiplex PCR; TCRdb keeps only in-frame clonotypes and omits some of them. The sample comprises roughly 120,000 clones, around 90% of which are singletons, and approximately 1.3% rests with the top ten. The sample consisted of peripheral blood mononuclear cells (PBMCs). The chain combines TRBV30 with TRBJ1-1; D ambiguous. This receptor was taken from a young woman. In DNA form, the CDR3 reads TGTGCCTGGAGGTGGCGGGTGAACACTGAAGCTTTCTTT. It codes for CAWRWRVNTEAFF.